The next 19 T cell receptor beta chains were all read from a single sample in a study of blood T cell repertoires in COVID-19. Some clones are missing from TCRdb's copy, which holds only in-frame ones; the method was immunoSEQ multiplex PCR. Among a few hundred thousand clones, about 85% were seen once, and the ten largest hold less than 20%. The material sequenced was peripheral blood. The source is a woman aged 80 or older with active or convalescent COVID-19.

This chain joins TRBV7-2 and TRBJ2-2, with 11 bases fitting TRBD2. The germline V gene has CDR1 SGHTA and CDR2 FQGNSA. Trimming at V came to 1 base and at J to 7 bases, leaving 8 bases not matched to a gene. The CDR3 covers 17 residues. CDR3 DNA sequence: TGTGCCAGCAGCTTAGTTAGCGGGGGGGCCAGGAACGGGGAGCTGTTTTTT. As protein: CASSLVSGGARNGELFF.

V is TRBV2 and J is TRBJ2-1, with a weak D call TRBD1 (6 bases). V was trimmed by 2 bases and J by 8 bases, leaving 16 bases between them. CDR1 SNHLY and CDR2 FYNNEI come from the germline V gene. The CDR3 covers 15 residues. CDR3 in DNA: TGTGCCAGCAGTGAACAGGGGCTCGGTCGGGATGAGCAGTTCTTC. This translates into CASSEQGLGRDEQFF.

This chain connects TRBV19 to TRBJ1-2; the match to TRBD1 covers 7 bases. This CDR3 has 13 amino acids. V lost 5 bases to trimming and J lost 2 bases; unmatched junction nucleotides: 2. Germline V lookup: CDR1 LNHDA, CDR2 SQIVND (reference sequence). CDR3 in DNA: TGTGCCAGTAGTCAAGGGGGCAACTATGGCTACACCTTC. Translation: CASSQGGNYGYTF.

This rearrangement joins TRBV6-2 or TRBV6-3 to TRBJ2-2, with 11 bases fitting TRBD1. The CDR3 runs to 16 residues. Trimming took 6 bases from V and 4 from J; bases not matched to a gene: 7. Germline V gives CDR1 MNHEY, CDR2 SVGEGT. CDR3 nucleotides: TGTGCCAGCAGCCTTTCTGGGACAGGGGGCACCGGGGAGCTGTTTTTT. Protein: CASSLSGTGGTGELFF.

This chain links TRBV5-1 with TRBJ2-5, with TRBD2 matching over 11 bases. V was pared by 0 bases and J by 2 bases, with 3 bases of the junction left unmatched. The V gene's germline CDR1 is SGHRS and CDR2 YFSETQ. The CDR3 has 16 residues. The CDR3 is CASSLAGTSGQETQYF. CDR3 DNA: TGCGCCAGCAGCTTGGCCGGGACTAGCGGACAAGAGACCCAGTACTTC.

The chain carries TRBV5-1 and TRBJ1-3; D unclear. This CDR3 is built from 14 residues. Trimming shortened V by 0 bases and J by 0 bases, and 4 bases separated the two germline ends. The germline V gene has CDR1 SGHRS and CDR2 YFSETQ. In DNA, the CDR3 is TGCGCCAGCAGCTTGGGAGGCTCTGGAAACACCATATATTTT. As protein: CASSLGGSGNTIYF.

The chain uses TRBV24-1 and TRBJ2-1, with 8 bases lining up with TRBD1. The junction had 8 bases not matched to a gene; V was cut back by 1 base and J by 7 bases. Germline CDR1 and CDR2: KGHDR and SFDVKD. The CDR3 is made up of 16 amino acids. DNA for the CDR3: TGTGCCACCAGTGATTTTCCAAGGACAGGGTCGAATGAGCAGTTCTTC. This translates into CATSDFPRTGSNEQFF.

This clone turned up a few times. The chain recombines TRBV7-9 with TRBJ1-2, with D tentatively TRBD1 (5 bases). Germline V CDR1 and CDR2: SEHNR, FQNEAQ (reference sequence). The V end was cut by 5 bases, the J end by 0 bases, with 7 bases between. CDR3 size: 13 residues. The CDR3 DNA follows: TGTGCCAGCAGCCAACAGGCTAACTATGGCTACACCTTC. Amino acid sequence: CASSQQANYGYTF.

The chain recombines TRBV7-2 with TRBJ2-1; 11 nucleotides align to TRBD2. V trimming: 2 bases; J trimming: 6 bases; junction bases outside the gene matches: 6. The CDR3 covers 16 residues. The germline V gene encodes CDR1 SGHTA and CDR2 FQGNSA. CDR3 residues: CASSLNLAGGTNEQFF. CDR3 nucleotides: TGTGCCAGCAGCTTAAACCTAGCGGGGGGTACCAATGAGCAGTTCTTC.

This clone was found a few times. The chain has TRBV7-2 and TRBJ1-1, with 8 bases identical to TRBD1. The CDR3 runs 15 residues. J lost 6 bases, V lost 8 bases, and 14 bases had no gene match. Germline CDR1 and CDR2: SGHTA and FQGNSA. The CDR3 DNA reads TGTGCCAGCGCACGAGACAGGGGTCATCTCGCTGAAGCTTTCTTT. It encodes CASARDRGHLAEAFF.

This chain connects TRBV3-1 (or the pseudogene TRBV3-2) to TRBJ2-1; D possibly corresponds to TRBD1 (5 bases). There are 15 residues in the CDR3. V was clipped by 6 bases and J by 6 bases, with 18 bases between them. CDR1 is LGHDT, CDR2 YNNKEL, per germline (reference sequence). The CDR3 region is CASRPGLGSTNEQFF. The CDR3 coding sequence is TGTGCCAGCAGACCAGGGTTGGGAAGTACCAATGAGCAGTTCTTC.

The rearrangement joins TRBV11-2 to TRBJ2-3, with TRBD2 as a possible D gene (6 bases). The CDR3 consists of 15 residues. Germline V CDR1 and CDR2: SGHAT, FQNNGV. V lost 6 bases to trimming and J lost 0 bases, with 13 bases between them. CDR3 coding DNA: TGTGCCAGCAGTCGCGGAGGGCACAGCACAGATACGCAGTATTTT. Translating it yields CASSRGGHSTDTQYF.

The rearrangement joins TRBV7-3 to TRBJ2-3; 8 bases are shared with TRBD2. The CDR3 length is 16 residues. Germline trimming cut 4 bases from V and 1 base from J; bases unmatched to any gene: 7. Germline-derived CDR1 and CDR2 are SGHTA and FQGTGA. The CDR3 DNA reads TGTGCCAGCAGCTCCCCGGGACTAGGCGGCACAGATACGCAGTATTTT. It is translated as CASSSPGLGGTDTQYF.

The chain joins TRBV6-6 to TRBJ1-2; TRBD1 matches at 9 bases. The CDR3 is 15 residues long. Germline V gene sequence: CDR1 MNHNY, CDR2 SVGAGI (reference sequence). The ends lost 6 bases at V and 0 bases at J; junction bases unmatched: 5. This CDR3 is CASRPGQGTNYGYTF. The CDR3 nucleotides read TGTGCCAGCAGGCCGGGACAGGGAACTAACTATGGCTACACCTTC.

The rearrangement links TRBV28 to TRBJ2-7; TRBD1 matches at 7 bases. Trimming removed 7 bases from V and 0 bases from J; junction bases left unmatched: 6. Germline values: CDR1 MDHEN, CDR2 SYDVKM. There are 14 residues in the CDR3. The CDR3 protein is CASTERQGSYEQYF. CDR3 nucleotides: TGTGCCAGCACCGAACGACAGGGCTCCTACGAGCAGTACTTC.

CDR3 bases: TGTGCCAGCAGCCGGACAGTCTCGAGGGAACTGTTTTTT. This codes for CASSRTVSRELFF. The J gene is TRBJ1-4, the V gene TRBV28, with D tentatively TRBD1 (6 bases). V lost 6 bases and J lost 12, with 17 bases in between. The CDR3 is 13 amino acids. The germline V gene encodes CDR1 MDHEN and CDR2 SYDVKM.

The chain carries TRBV3-1 (or the pseudogene TRBV3-2) and TRBJ1-5; D gene unclear. This CDR3 region has 13 residues. From germline, CDR1 is LGHDT and CDR2 YNNKEL (reference sequence). The V end was cut by 0 bases, the J end by 4 bases, with 4 bases between. Here the CDR3 DNA reads TGTGCCAGCAGCCAAGATTTAAATCAGCCCCAGCATTTT. This sequence encodes CASSQDLNQPQHF.

In the case of this clone: The junction departs from germline at one end; a sequencing error may be responsible. This chain links TRBV7-9 with TRBJ2-1, with 7 bases aligning to TRBD1. The CDR3 has 12 residues. CDR1 is SEHNR and CDR2 is FQNEAQ in the germline V gene (reference sequence). CDR3 coding DNA: TGCGCGCGGCAGGGGGTTACCAATGAGCAGTTCTTC. This gives the protein CARQGVTNEQFF.

This sequence joins TRBV18 and TRBJ2-7, with 7 bases matching TRBD1. This CDR3 has 15 residues. Trimming removed 6 bases from V and 1 base from J; junction bases left unmatched: 9. Germline V gene sequence: CDR1 KGHSH, CDR2 LQKENI. CDR3 coding DNA: TGTGCCAGCTCGCCAAACAGGGGAGTATCCTACGAGCAGTACTTC. Translation gives CASSPNRGVSYEQYF. The full variable domain, rest sourced from reference TRBV18 and TRBJ2-7, is NAGVMQNPRHLVRRRGQEARLRCSPMKGHSHVYWYRQLPEEGLKFMVYLQKENIIDESGMPKERFSAEFPKEGPSILRIQQVVRGDSAAYFCASSPNRGVSYEQYFGPGTRLTVT.